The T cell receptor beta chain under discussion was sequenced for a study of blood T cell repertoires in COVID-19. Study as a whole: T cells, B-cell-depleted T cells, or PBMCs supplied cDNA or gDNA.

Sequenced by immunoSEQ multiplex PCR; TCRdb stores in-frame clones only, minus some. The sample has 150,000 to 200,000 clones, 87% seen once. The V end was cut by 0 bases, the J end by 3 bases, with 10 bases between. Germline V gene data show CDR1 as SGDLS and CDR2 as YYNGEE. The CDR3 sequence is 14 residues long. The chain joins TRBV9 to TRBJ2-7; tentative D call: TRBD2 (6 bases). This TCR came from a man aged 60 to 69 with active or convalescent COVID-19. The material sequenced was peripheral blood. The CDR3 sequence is CASSVGGRNYEQYF. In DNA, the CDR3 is TGTGCCAGCAGCGTAGGAGGGAGGAACTACGAGCAGTACTTC.